This entry describes one TCR beta chain. Its specificity is unknown. Sorted populations were all over 95% pure. The data belong to a study of beta chain features in type 1 diabetes. Overall study context: Sorted cells from all samples, numbering approximately 100 million, were examined.

Expressed TCRB transcripts were sequenced after all isolated RNA was converted to cDNA. The table came from immunoSEQ multiplex PCR; TCRdb's copy has only in-frame clones and leaves some out. The repertoire holds about 650,000 clones, with around an eighth as singletons. Study-wide results and caveats: The VDJ junctions of type 1 diabetes patients carried fewer insertions and more deletions. Shorter TCRB CDR3s, moderately but significantly so, marked every one of the four CD4+ subsets in Type 1 diabetes patients.

Sequencing was carried out using naive CD4+ T cells from blood. The source of this sequence is a man aged 25 to 45 with type 1 diabetes.

The CDR3 DNA reads TGTGCCAGCAGTGAAGACAGGACCTACGAGCAGTACTTC. It translates to CASSEDRTYEQYF. The chain recombines TRBV2 with TRBJ2-7; perhaps TRBD1 as D (5 bases). CDR3 size: 13 residues. Germline CDR1 reads SNHLY; CDR2 reads FYNNEI. V dropped 1 base and J dropped 2 bases, with 6 bases sitting between them.